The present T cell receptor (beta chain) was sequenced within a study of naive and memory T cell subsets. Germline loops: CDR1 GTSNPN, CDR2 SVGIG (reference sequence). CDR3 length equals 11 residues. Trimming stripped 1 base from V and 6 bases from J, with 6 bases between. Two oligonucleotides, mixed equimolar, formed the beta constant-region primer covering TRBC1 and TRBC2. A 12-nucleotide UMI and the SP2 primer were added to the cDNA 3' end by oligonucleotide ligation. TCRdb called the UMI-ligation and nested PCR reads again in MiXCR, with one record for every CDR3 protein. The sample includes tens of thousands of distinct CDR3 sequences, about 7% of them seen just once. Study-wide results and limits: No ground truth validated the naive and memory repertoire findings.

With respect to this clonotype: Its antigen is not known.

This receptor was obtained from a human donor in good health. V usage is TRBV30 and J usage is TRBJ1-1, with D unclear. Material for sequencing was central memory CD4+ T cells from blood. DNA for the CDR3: TGTGCCTGGAGTGGAGGACCTGAAGCTTTCTTT. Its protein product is CAWSGGPEAFF.